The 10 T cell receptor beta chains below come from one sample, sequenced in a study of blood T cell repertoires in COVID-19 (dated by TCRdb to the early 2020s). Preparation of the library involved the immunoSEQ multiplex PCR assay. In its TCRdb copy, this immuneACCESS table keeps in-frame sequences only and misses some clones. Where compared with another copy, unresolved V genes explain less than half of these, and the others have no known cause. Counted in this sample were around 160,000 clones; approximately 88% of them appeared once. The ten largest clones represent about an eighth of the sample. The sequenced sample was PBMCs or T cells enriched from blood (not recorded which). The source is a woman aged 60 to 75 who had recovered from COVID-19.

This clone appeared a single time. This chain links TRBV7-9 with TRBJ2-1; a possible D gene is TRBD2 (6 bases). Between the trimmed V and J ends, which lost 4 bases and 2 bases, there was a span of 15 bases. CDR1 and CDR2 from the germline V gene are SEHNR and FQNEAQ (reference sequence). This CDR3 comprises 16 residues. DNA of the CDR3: TGTGCCAGCAGCTCTTCCAGCGGGCTCACCTACAATGAGCAGTTCTTC. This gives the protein CASSSSSGLTYNEQFF. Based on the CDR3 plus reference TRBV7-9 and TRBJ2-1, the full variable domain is DTGVSQNPRHKITKRGQNVTFRCDPISEHNRLYWYRQTLGQGPEFLTYFQNEAQLEKSRLLSDRFSAERPKGSFSTLEIQRTEQGDSAMYLCASSSSSGLTYNEQFFGPGTRLTVL.

The CDR3 loop reads CASSSTGVLFYEQYF. The CDR3 DNA is TGTGCCAGCTCGTCGACGGGGGTCCTATTCTACGAGCAGTACTTC. This chain links TRBV18 with TRBJ2-7; D may be TRBD2 (6 bases). V was trimmed by 6 bases and J by 3 bases, leaving 18 bases between them. This CDR3 contains 15 residues. Germline CDR1 KGHSH, CDR2 LQKENI.

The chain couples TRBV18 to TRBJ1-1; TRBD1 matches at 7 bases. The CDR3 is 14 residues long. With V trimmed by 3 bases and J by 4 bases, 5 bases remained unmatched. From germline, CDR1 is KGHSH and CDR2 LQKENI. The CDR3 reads CASSPQGVGTEAFF. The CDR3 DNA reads TGTGCCAGCTCACCGCAGGGGGTCGGCACTGAAGCTTTCTTT.

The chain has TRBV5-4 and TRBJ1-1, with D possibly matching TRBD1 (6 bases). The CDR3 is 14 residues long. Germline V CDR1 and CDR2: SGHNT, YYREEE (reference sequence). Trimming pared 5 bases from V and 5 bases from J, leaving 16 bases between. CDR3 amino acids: CASSSGGGGTEAFF. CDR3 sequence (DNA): TGTGCCAGCAGTTCCGGAGGGGGGGGGACTGAAGCTTTCTTT.

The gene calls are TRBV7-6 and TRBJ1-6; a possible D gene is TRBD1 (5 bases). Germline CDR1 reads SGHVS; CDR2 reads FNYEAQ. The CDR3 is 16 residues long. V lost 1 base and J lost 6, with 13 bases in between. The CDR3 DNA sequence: TGTGCCAGCAGCTTAGAATACGGGGGAGGTAATTCACCCCTCCACTTT. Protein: CASSLEYGGGNSPLHF.

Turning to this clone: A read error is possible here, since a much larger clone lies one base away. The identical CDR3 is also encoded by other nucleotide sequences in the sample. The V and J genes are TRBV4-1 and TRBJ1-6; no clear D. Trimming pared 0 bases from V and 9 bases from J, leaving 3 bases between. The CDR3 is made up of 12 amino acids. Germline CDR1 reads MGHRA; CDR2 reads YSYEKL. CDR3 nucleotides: TGCGCCAGCAGCCAAGATCGTTCACCCCTCCACTTT. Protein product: CASSQDRSPLHF.

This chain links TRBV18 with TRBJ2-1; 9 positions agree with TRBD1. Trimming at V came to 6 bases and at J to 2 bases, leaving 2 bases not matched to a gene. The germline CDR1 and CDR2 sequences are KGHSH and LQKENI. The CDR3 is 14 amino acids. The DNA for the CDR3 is TGTGCCAGCTCCTGGGACAGGGCCTACAATGAGCAGTTCTTC. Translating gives CASSWDRAYNEQFF.

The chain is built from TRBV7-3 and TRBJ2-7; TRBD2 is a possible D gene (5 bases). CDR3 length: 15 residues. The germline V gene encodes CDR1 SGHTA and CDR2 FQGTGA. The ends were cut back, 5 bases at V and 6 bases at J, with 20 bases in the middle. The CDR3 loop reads CASSPSSGILGEQYF. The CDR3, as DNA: TGTGCCAGCAGCCCCTCGTCCGGGATCCTGGGCGAGCAGTACTTC.

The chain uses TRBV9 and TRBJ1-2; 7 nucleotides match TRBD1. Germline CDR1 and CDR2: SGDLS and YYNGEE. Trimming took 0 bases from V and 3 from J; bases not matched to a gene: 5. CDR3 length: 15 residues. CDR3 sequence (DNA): TGTGCCAGCAGCGTAGGAACAGGGGTGGACTATGGCTACACCTTC. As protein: CASSVGTGVDYGYTF. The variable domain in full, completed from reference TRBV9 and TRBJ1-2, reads DSGVTQTPKHLITATGQRVTLRCSPRSGDLSVYWYQQSLDQGLQFLIQYYNGEERAKGNILERFSAQQFPDLHSELNLSSLELGDSALYFCASSVGTGVDYGYTFGSGTRLTVV.

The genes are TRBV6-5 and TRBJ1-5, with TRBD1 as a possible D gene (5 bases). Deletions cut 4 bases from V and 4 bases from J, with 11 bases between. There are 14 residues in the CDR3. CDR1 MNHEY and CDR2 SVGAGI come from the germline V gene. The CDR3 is CASSSAGLNQPQHF. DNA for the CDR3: TGTGCCAGCAGTTCAGCAGGGTTAAATCAGCCCCAGCATTTT.